What follows is one TCR beta chain and its context. Its antigen is unknown. These data are taken from a study of cytomegalovirus exposure and HLA in healthy donors. Findings of the study overall: In a later analysis, HLA-associated beta chains showed higher expansion and lower generation probabilities than comparable chains.

In the PCR, 60 Vbeta and 13 Jbeta primers were used. TCRdb keeps only in-frame clones here, not all; method: immunoSEQ multiplex PCR. The data hold roughly 100,000 clones, with roughly four fifths observed a single time. The sequence came from a male donor in good health and CMV-seropositive. The sample taken for sequencing was PBMCs.

The CDR3 loop is CATSRSGSTDTQYF. The CDR3 DNA follows: TGTGCCACCAGCAGGAGCGGGAGCACAGATACGCAGTATTTT. The rearrangement uses TRBV15 and TRBJ2-3, with D tentatively TRBD2 (6 bases). This CDR3 is built from 14 residues. The V end lost 3 bases, the J end lost 0 bases, and 7 bases lay between the germline ends. Germline-derived CDR1 and CDR2 are LNHNV and YYDKDF (reference sequence).